The 10 T cell receptor beta chains in this list originate from one sample, sequenced in a study of shared clonotypes between healthy human individuals. Produced via immunoSEQ multiplex PCR; TCRdb's table is partial and in-frame only. The data show 2,100,000 or so clones, almost 96% seen once. The sequencing sample was made of naive CD4+ T cells sorted from blood. Noted subset: CD45RA+ positively selected. The origin of the receptors is a man in his late teens or twenties in good health.

The chain uses TRBV5-4 and TRBJ1-3; D unclear. CDR1 is SGHNT, CDR2 YYREEE, per germline (reference sequence). The CDR3 covers 15 residues. The ends were cut back, 0 bases at V and 3 bases at J, with 10 bases in the middle. The CDR3 DNA sequence: TGTGCCAGCAGCTTGGGTTCGGAGTATGGAAACACCATATATTTT. This encodes CASSLGSEYGNTIYF.

The chain links TRBV4-1 to TRBJ2-1, with 7 bases that match TRBD2. V trimming: 4 bases; J trimming: 4 bases; junction bases outside the gene matches: 16. Looked up from germline, CDR1 is MGHRA and CDR2 is YSYEKL. The CDR3 is 18 amino acids. CDR3 DNA sequence: TGCGCCAGCAGCCTAGATCGTGAGCGGGGTGGAAGGTACAATGAGCAGTTCTTC. Translated: CASSLDRERGGRYNEQFF.

J is TRBJ2-7 and V is TRBV7-8; 8 bases line up with TRBD1. This CDR3 is 14 amino acids long. Looked up from germline, CDR1 is SGHVS and CDR2 is FQNEAQ. V trimming: 5 bases; J trimming: 2 bases; junction bases outside the gene matches: 5. CDR3 nucleotide sequence: TGTGCCAGCAGCACGACGACAGGGGCCTACGAGCAGTACTTC. Protein: CASSTTTGAYEQYF. The full variable domain, with the rest looked up from reference TRBV7-8 and TRBJ2-7, is GAGVSQSPRYKVAKRGQDVALRCDPISGHVSLFWYQQALGQGPEFLTYFQNEAQLDKSGLPSDRFFAERPEGSVSTLKIQRTQQEDSAVYLCASSTTTGAYEQYFGPGTRLTVT.

The J gene is TRBJ2-5, the V gene TRBV2; D is tentatively TRBD1 or TRBD2 (6 bases each). This CDR3 contains 15 residues. Trimming left V 1 base short and J 4 bases short, with 13 bases between. CDR1 is SNHLY, CDR2 FYNNEI, per germline. The CDR3 DNA follows: TGTGCCAGCAGTGAAGGCTGGGGGGCAGGAGAGACCCAGTACTTC. Translating gives CASSEGWGAGETQYF.

A note on this clone: The identical CDR3 is also encoded by other nucleotide sequences in the sample. The chain employs TRBV15 and TRBJ1-5; TRBD1 matches at 8 bases. Unmatched junction bases numbered 0, after V lost 1 base and J lost 1 base. Germline CDR1 is LNHNV and CDR2 is YYDKDF (reference sequence). The length of the CDR3 is 15 residues. This CDR3 reads CATSRGTGSNQPQHF. The DNA of the CDR3 is TGTGCCACCAGCAGAGGGACAGGGAGCAATCAGCCCCAGCATTTT.

This clone has just one count. CDR3 in DNA: TGTGCCAGCAGTTTGATCTCCGGGGAGCTGTTTTTT. Amino acids: CASSLISGELFF. The chain employs TRBV28 and TRBJ2-2; the D is unclear. Trimming removed 3 bases from V and 6 bases from J, with 5 bases in between. This CDR3 has 12 amino acids. The germline gives CDR1 MDHEN, CDR2 SYDVKM.

This chain uses TRBV18 with TRBJ2-7; 9 positions agree with TRBD2. Germline CDR1 reads KGHSH; CDR2 reads LQKENI. The CDR3 contains 16 residues. Trimming at V came to 6 bases and at J to 3 bases, leaving 12 bases not matched to a gene. This CDR3 is CASSRQTSGGSYEQYF. In DNA form, the CDR3 reads TGTGCCAGCTCCCGCCAGACTAGCGGCGGAAGCTACGAGCAGTACTTC.

The chain combines TRBV7-2 with TRBJ1-4, with unresolved D. This CDR3 is 15 amino acids long. The V gene's germline CDR1 is SGHTA and CDR2 FQGNSA. The V end lost 0 bases, the J end lost 5 bases, and 10 bases lay between the germline ends. This chain's CDR3 is CASSLAVGLNEKLFF. CDR3 coding DNA: TGTGCCAGCAGCTTAGCGGTGGGGTTGAATGAAAAACTGTTTTTT.

This chain links TRBV5-4 with TRBJ2-5; weak D call: TRBD2 (6 bases). The germline V gene encodes CDR1 SGHNT and CDR2 YYREEE (reference sequence). Between the trimmed V and J ends, which lost 0 bases and 2 bases, there was a span of 17 bases. CDR3 length: 17 residues. Written as DNA, the CDR3 is TGTGCCAGCAGCTTGGGGGGACTGTACCCCAATCAAGAGACCCAGTACTTC. It specifies CASSLGGLYPNQETQYF.

The V call is TRBV7-2, the J call TRBJ1-3; D is ambiguous. The germline CDR1 and CDR2 sequences are SGHTA and FQGNSA. Trimming took 3 bases from V and 2 from J, leaving 8 bases between them. This CDR3 spans 14 amino acids. The CDR3: CASSLMGTGNTIYF. CDR3 coding DNA: TGTGCCAGCAGCTTGATGGGGACTGGAAACACCATATATTTT.